This T cell receptor (beta chain) comes out of a study of T cells in Graves' hyperthyroidism and ophthalmopathy. Amplification targeted TCR beta CDR3 regions from RNA transcripts. Carried out on the TCR CDR3, a first-round RT-PCR used the HTBI primer set. One entry per CDR3 protein, called by TCRdb with MiXCR from the multiplex PCR reads. The sample has 380,000 or so distinct CDR3 sequences; approximately 19% are singletons. In this sample, this clonotype turned up many times. There are 11 residues in the CDR3. Germline assignment: CDR1 DFQATT and CDR2 SNEGSKA (reference sequence). Trimming shortened V by 0 bases and J by 9 bases, and 8 bases separated the two germline ends.

This clonotype originated in a young woman with Graves' hyperthyroidism. The chain employs TRBV20-1 and TRBJ2-5; D call uncertain. Sequenced material: blood. The CDR3 DNA is TGCAGTGCTAGAGATCAAAGGGCCCAGTACTTC. Residues: CSARDQRAQYF.